Presented here are 19 T cell receptor beta chains from one specimen sequenced in a study of patients and donors after allogeneic stem cell transplantation. Each CDR3 protein gets one entry after TCRdb re-called the RT-PCR reads with MiXCR. The sample has about a million distinct CDR3 sequences, more than 15% seen once; the top ten hold 5.5% to 6.5%. The sequencing sample was made of blood, either unsorted or a sorted T cell fraction (not recorded which). These receptor sequences come from a human donor who was either an allogeneic HSCT recipient or a stem cell or donor lymphocyte infusion donor (not recorded which). It is not recorded whose cells these are; they may come from a transplant donor.

The chain recombines TRBV5-1 with TRBJ2-3; unclear D gene. The V end lost 6 bases, the J end lost 5 bases, and 7 bases lay between the germline ends. The germline gives CDR1 SGHRS, CDR2 YFSETQ. The CDR3 has 11 amino acids. This CDR3 reads CASTWVDTQYF. The CDR3, as DNA: TGCGCCAGCACATGGGTAGATACGCAGTATTTT.

The V gene is TRBV7-9, the J gene TRBJ2-5; no definite D call. Germline-derived CDR1 and CDR2 are SEHNR and FQNEAQ (reference sequence). Trimming pared 5 bases from V and 2 bases from J, leaving 15 bases between. CDR3 length: 15 amino acids. This chain's CDR3 is CASSPPNQKQETQYF. As DNA, the CDR3 is TGTGCCAGCAGCCCGCCAAACCAGAAGCAAGAGACCCAGTACTTC.

The chain joins TRBV5-1 to TRBJ2-5, with 7 bases fitting TRBD2. The CDR3 has 16 amino acids. Germline values: CDR1 SGHRS, CDR2 YFSETQ. The V and J ends lost 2 bases and 3 bases, in that order; junction bases with no gene match: 10. CDR3 nucleotide sequence: TGCGCCAGCAGCTTCAGCCTCGGGAGGTTCGAAGAGACCCAGTACTTC. Amino acids: CASSFSLGRFEETQYF.

This clonotype was observed a handful of times. A read error may account for a junction end that differs from germline. The chain has TRBV7-2 and TRBJ2-3, with 9 bases lining up with TRBD2. This CDR3 comprises 13 residues. Looked up from germline, CDR1 is SGHTA and CDR2 is FQGNSA. The CDR3 region has the DNA TGTGCCAGCAGCCCCAGCATAACCTACCTAGCGGGGTTT. It codes for CASSPSITYLAGF.

This clonotype was observed a few times. V and J are TRBV5-1 and TRBJ2-3, with D possibly TRBD2 on 6 matching bases. V was shortened by 0 bases and J by 6 bases, with 14 bases between the two germline ends. The CDR3 length is 15 residues. Germline V gives CDR1 SGHRS, CDR2 YFSETQ. CDR3 coding DNA: TGCGCCAGCAGCTTGGTTCGGGGGAAGAGCGATACGCAGTATTTT. It translates to CASSLVRGKSDTQYF.

The chain links TRBV5-1 to TRBJ2-7; TRBD2 is a possible D gene (6 bases). V dropped 4 bases and J dropped 6 bases, with 20 bases sitting between them. CDR1 is SGHRS, CDR2 YFSETQ, per germline. The CDR3 contains 15 residues. The CDR3 coding sequence is TGCGCCAGCAGCGGAGGGGACGCCCCGTGGGTCGAGCAGTACTTC. Translation gives CASSGGDAPWVEQYF.

This clonotype was seen more than once but under ten times. The chain employs TRBV20-1 and TRBJ2-1, with 10 positions matching TRBD2. The germline CDR1 and CDR2 sequences are DFQATT and SNEGSKA (reference sequence). The V and J ends lost 6 bases and 2 bases, in that order; junction bases with no gene match: 13. The CDR3 is 17 amino acids. CDR3 residues: CSATYPASGRPYNEQFF. In nucleotides, the CDR3 is TGCAGTGCAACGTACCCGGCTAGCGGGAGACCCTACAATGAGCAGTTCTTC.

This clonotype showed up just a few times. This chain links TRBV12-3 or TRBV12-4 with TRBJ1-1; D is undetermined. This CDR3 comprises 14 residues. Trimming took off 3 bases at V and 5 bases at J, with 13 bases between the two ends. CDR3 DNA: TGTGCCAGCAGTTTTCGCATTTTTGGGACTGAAGCTTTCTTT. Translating gives CASSFRIFGTEAFF.

V gene TRBV4-3 combines with J gene TRBJ2-5; D is unresolved. With 1 base removed from V and 1 base from J, the gap between germline ends came to 13 bases. Per germline, CDR1 LGHNA and CDR2 YSLEER. There are 16 residues in the CDR3. The CDR3 nucleotides read TGCGCCAGCAGCCAAGCGGGCTATCGGTCCCAAGAGACCCAGTACTTC. Residues: CASSQAGYRSQETQYF.

There are a few counts of this clonotype. The chain carries TRBV3-1 and TRBJ2-3, with 11 bases identical to TRBD2. The trim removed 3 bases at V and 0 bases at J, leaving 2 bases unmatched. The germline gives CDR1 LGHDT, CDR2 YNNKEL (reference sequence). The CDR3 consists of 16 residues. CDR3 in amino acids: CASSHVAGGSTDTQYF. Written as DNA, the CDR3 is TGTGCCAGCAGCCATGTAGCGGGGGGGAGCACAGATACGCAGTATTTT.

The rearrangement joins TRBV6-1 to TRBJ2-1; TRBD2 aligns across 14 bases. The CDR3 spans 16 residues. Germline values: CDR1 MNHNS, CDR2 SASEGT. After removal of 7 bases from V and 7 bases from J, the junction contained 9 bases not matched to a gene. CDR3 nucleotides: TGTGCCAGCACCCGACTAGCGGGGGGGCCCTTGAATGAGCAGTTCTTC. It specifies CASTRLAGGPLNEQFF.

There are a few counts of this clonotype. The chain uses TRBV10-3 and TRBJ1-2, with D maybe TRBD1 (5 bases). V lost 8 bases and J 4 bases, leaving 14 bases between the germline ends. Germline assignment: CDR1 ENHRY and CDR2 SYGVKD. The CDR3 extends over 13 amino acids. The chain's CDR3 is CAILDGGVYGYTF. CDR3 bases: TGTGCCATCCTAGACGGGGGGGTCTATGGCTACACCTTC.

The CDR3 DNA follows: TGCAGCGTTGATGTCCGTTCCTTCGCAGATACGCAGTATTTT. This sequence encodes CSVDVRSFADTQYF. This chain joins TRBV29-1 and TRBJ2-3; D not certain. CDR1 and CDR2 from the germline V gene are SQVTM and ANQGSEA. The CDR3 covers 14 residues. The V end was cut by 3 bases, the J end by 4 bases, with 14 bases between.

This clonotype was observed a few times. CDR3: CASSIGGSGRDNEQFF. CDR3 coding DNA: TGTGCCAGCAGCATAGGGGGTAGCGGGAGGGACAATGAGCAGTTCTTC. The chain links TRBV7-9 to TRBJ2-1; 11 positions match TRBD2. J lost 5 bases, V lost 5 bases, and 8 bases had no gene match. This CDR3 has 16 amino acids. In germline, CDR1 is SEHNR, CDR2 FQNEAQ (reference sequence).

This clonotype has only a few counts. The chain uses TRBV12-3 or TRBV12-4 and TRBJ2-7; perhaps TRBD1 as D (5 bases). V shed 1 base and J shed 5 bases, with 15 bases lying between them. This CDR3 comprises 15 residues. CDR3 sequence reads: CASSLGQGTVHEQYF. As DNA, the CDR3 is TGTGCCAGCAGTTTAGGCCAGGGTACGGTCCACGAGCAGTACTTC.

The V and J genes are TRBV5-4 and TRBJ1-2; tentative D call: TRBD1 (6 bases). Germline CDR1 SGHNT, CDR2 YYREEE (reference sequence). Trimming cost V 4 bases and J 3 bases, with 13 bases left between them. This CDR3 is built from 14 residues. In DNA, the CDR3 is TGTGCCAGCAGCCCGGGGGGCTGGGACTATGGCTACACCTTC. Its protein product is CASSPGGWDYGYTF.

This clonotype showed up just a few times. The genes are TRBV11-3 and TRBJ2-5, with 7 bases fitting TRBD1. The CDR3 loop spans 15 amino acids. In germline, CDR1 is SGHNT, CDR2 YENEEA. V was pared by 2 bases and J by 4 bases, with 7 bases of the junction left unmatched. CDR3 region: CASSLPTGVSETQYF. The CDR3 DNA reads as TGTGCCAGCAGCTTACCTACAGGGGTGTCAGAGACCCAGTACTTC.

The table lists this clonotype with a few counts. The chain recombines TRBV7-2 with TRBJ2-3, with TRBD2 matching 10 bases. CDR1 and CDR2 (germline): SGHTA, FQGNSA. The CDR3 covers 16 residues. V was pared by 5 bases and J by 6 bases, with 11 bases of the junction left unmatched. The CDR3 nucleotides read TGTGCCAGCAGCAAACTAAAGGGACTAGCGACGGATACGCAGTATTTT. Translation: CASSKLKGLATDTQYF.

The chain joins TRBV5-1 to TRBJ2-7; 8 bases match TRBD1. Germline CDR1 SGHRS, CDR2 YFSETQ. V trimming: 0 bases; J trimming: 8 bases; junction bases outside the gene matches: 13. This CDR3 contains 16 residues. CDR3 in DNA: TGCGCCAGCAGCTTGGGGACAGGGATCTATACTGAACAGCAGTACTTC. Encoded protein: CASSLGTGIYTEQQYF.